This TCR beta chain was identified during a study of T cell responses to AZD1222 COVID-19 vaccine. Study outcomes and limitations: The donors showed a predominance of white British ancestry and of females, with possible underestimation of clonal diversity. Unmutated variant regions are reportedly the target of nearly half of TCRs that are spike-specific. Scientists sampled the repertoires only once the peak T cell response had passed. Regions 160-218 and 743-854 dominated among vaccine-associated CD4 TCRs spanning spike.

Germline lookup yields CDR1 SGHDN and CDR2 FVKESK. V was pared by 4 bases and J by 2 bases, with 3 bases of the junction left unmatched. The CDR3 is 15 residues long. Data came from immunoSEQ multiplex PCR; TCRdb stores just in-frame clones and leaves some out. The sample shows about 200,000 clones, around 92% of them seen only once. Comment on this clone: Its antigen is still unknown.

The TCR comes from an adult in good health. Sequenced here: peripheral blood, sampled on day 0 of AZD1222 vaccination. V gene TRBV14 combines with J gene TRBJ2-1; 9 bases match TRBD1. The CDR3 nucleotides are TGTGCCAGCAGCCCCACAGGGGGCCCCTACAATGAGCAGTTCTTC. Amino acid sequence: CASSPTGGPYNEQFF.